The 10 T cell receptor beta chains given below trace back to one sample, sequenced in a study of cytomegalovirus exposure and HLA in healthy donors. The assay was immunoSEQ multiplex PCR, and TCRdb's table has in-frame clones only and misses some. The sample lists 240,000 or so clones, around 88% occurring once. Sequenced material: PBMCs. These receptors came from a woman in her thirties in good health and CMV-seropositive.

V gene TRBV12-5 combines with J gene TRBJ2-5; 8 nucleotides agree with TRBD2. Germline V gene sequence: CDR1 LGHNT, CDR2 FRNRAP. CDR3 length equals 14 residues. V lost 5 bases, J lost 2 bases, and 4 bases stayed unmatched. The CDR3: CASGPRGGQETQYF. Here the CDR3 DNA reads TGTGCTAGTGGTCCTCGGGGGGGACAAGAGACCCAGTACTTC.

The chain carries TRBV2 and TRBJ1-2; tentative D call: TRBD1 (6 bases). The V end was cut by 8 bases, the J end by 3 bases, with 13 bases between. CDR1 and CDR2 from the germline V gene are SNHLY and FYNNEI. The CDR3 consists of 13 residues. The CDR3 sequence: CASGTGRDYGYTF. CDR3 DNA sequence: TGTGCCAGCGGTACAGGGCGGGACTATGGCTACACCTTC.

The chain joins TRBV27 to TRBJ2-3; tentative D call: TRBD2 (6 bases). Germline CDR1 reads MNHEY; CDR2 reads SMNVEV (reference sequence). This CDR3 spans 14 amino acids. Trimming stripped 7 bases from V and 2 bases from J, with 13 bases between. CDR3 residues: CASNRDFHTDTQYF. CDR3 coding DNA: TGTGCCAGCAACCGGGACTTCCACACAGATACGCAGTATTTT.

The rearrangement joins TRBV6-1 to TRBJ2-1; 9 nucleotides align to TRBD2. CDR1 is MNHNS and CDR2 is SASEGT in the germline V gene. The CDR3 spans 17 residues. J was trimmed by 2 bases and V by 2 bases; bases with no gene match: 7. The CDR3 DNA reads as TGTGCCAGCAGTGAATACGGCGGGAGGGTACCCTACAATGAGCAGTTCTTC. It codes for CASSEYGGRVPYNEQFF.

The chain combines TRBV28 with TRBJ2-5, with D possibly being TRBD2 (7 bases). This CDR3 is 14 amino acids long. Trimming shortened V by 7 bases and J by 5 bases, and 17 bases separated the two germline ends. Germline V gene sequence: CDR1 MDHEN, CDR2 SYDVKM. CDR3 bases: TGTGCCAGCAACGTAGGGGGAGGGATGGAGACCCAGTACTTC. Translating it yields CASNVGGGMETQYF.

In this sample, this clone turned up a few times. This chain connects TRBV10-3 to TRBJ2-7; D possibly corresponds to TRBD2 (6 bases). V was shortened by 4 bases and J by 7 bases, with 20 bases between the two germline ends. The CDR3 length is 15 residues. From germline, CDR1 is ENHRY and CDR2 SYGVKD. The CDR3 region is CAISGSGVGSGEQYF. For the CDR3, the DNA is TGTGCCATCAGTGGCTCCGGGGTGGGGAGCGGGGAGCAGTACTTC.

This clone appeared once. The V call is TRBV30, the J call TRBJ2-2; 7 nucleotides line up with TRBD1. V trimming: 1 base; J trimming: 7 bases; junction bases outside the gene matches: 15. CDR3 length: 17 amino acids. Per the germline V gene, CDR1 is GTSNPN and CDR2 is SVGIG (reference sequence). This chain's CDR3 is CAWSAERGPGSFGELFF. CDR3 nucleotides: TGTGCCTGGAGTGCCGAGAGGGGGCCGGGCAGTTTCGGGGAGCTGTTTTTT.

This clone was seen only a few times. This rearrangement joins TRBV10-1 to TRBJ2-1; 7 bases fit TRBD2. CDR1 is WNHNN, CDR2 SYGVQD, per germline (reference sequence). The CDR3 is made up of 16 amino acids. After removal of 4 bases from V and 3 bases from J, the junction contained 9 bases not matched to a gene. In nucleotides, the CDR3 is TGCGCCAGCAGTGTGGGTCGGGAGCGGGGCTACAATGAGCAGTTCTTC. Amino acid sequence: CASSVGRERGYNEQFF.

The rearrangement links TRBV30 to TRBJ1-2; D call uncertain. V lost 2 bases and J lost 4, with 11 bases in between. This CDR3 is built from 13 residues. Germline V lookup: CDR1 GTSNPN, CDR2 SVGIG (reference sequence). CDR3 amino acids: CAWSLGLAYGYTF. CDR3 in DNA: TGTGCCTGGAGTCTGGGCCTCGCCTATGGCTACACCTTC. The full variable domain, its missing parts supplied by reference TRBV30 and TRBJ1-2, is SQTIHQWPATLVQPVGSPLSLECTVEGTSNPNLYWYRQAAGRGLQLLFYSVGIGQISSEVPQNLSASRPQDRQFILSSKKLLLSDSGFYLCAWSLGLAYGYTFGSGTRLTVV.

The chain recombines TRBV2 with TRBJ2-5; 16 nucleotides match TRBD2. Per germline, CDR1 SNHLY and CDR2 FYNNEI. V gave up 10 bases and J gave up 1 base; unmatched junction bases: 9. CDR3 length: 17 residues. CDR3 in amino acids: CANTGTSGRAAQETQYF. DNA for the CDR3: TGTGCCAACACCGGGACTAGCGGGAGGGCCGCCCAAGAGACCCAGTACTTC. The full variable domain, with the rest looked up from reference TRBV2 and TRBJ2-5, is EPEVTQTPSHQVTQMGQEVILRCVPISNHLYFYWYRQILGQKVEFLVSFYNNEISEKSEIFDDQFSVERPDGSNFTLKIRSTKLEDSAMYFCANTGTSGRAAQETQYFGPGTRLLVL.